This T cell receptor (beta chain) is from a study of human T cells and chemical hapten exposure. A word on this clonotype: Given a much more abundant clone one base away, this may be a read error.

Time point denoted: patch test 2, 6 weeks after DPC sensitization. Treatment noted: therapeutic diphenylcyclopropenone sensitization with weekly scalp DPC. In the library, unique molecular identifiers were attached to individual cDNA molecules. Via MiXCR, TCRdb re-called the RACE reads, giving one row per CDR3 protein. The data show tens of thousands of distinct CDR3 sequences, approximately 6.6% seen once. Germline V gene sequence: CDR1 SEHNR, CDR2 FQNEAQ (reference sequence). Trimming took 5 bases from V and 3 from J, leaving 26 bases between them. This CDR3 is built from 18 residues. The sequencing here drew on whole blood, taken in connection with sensitization to the hapten diphenylcyclopropenone (DPC). This sequence originates from a woman in her twenties or thirties with alopecia areata. Some clones in this sample may be carry-over from other donors' samples. The chain is built from TRBV7-9 and TRBJ2-7; D unresolved. The CDR3 nucleotides are TGTGCCAGCAGCGATCCTTGGCGGCGCCCCGAGGAGAGCTACGAGCAGTACTTC. It codes for CASSDPWRRPEESYEQYF.